The rows below give T cell receptor beta chains drawn from one sample of a study of shared T cell receptors in the human thymus. The table came from immunoSEQ multiplex PCR; TCRdb's copy has only in-frame clones and leaves some out. Of roughly 550,000 clones in the sample, approximately 78% are singletons; the top ten hold roughly 0.013%. These data also featured in a second study, about human thymus T cells.

Sequenced: thymocytes. The receptors derive from a boy in the first two years of life with a congenital heart defect. Each CDR3 is given with its conserved first and last residue. D genes are given only for firm matches. Some rows have no size entry. The others give once, few or many, or a class for an expanded clone.

CDR3 protein,CDR3 DNA,V gene,J gene,clone size,D gene
CASSGIEGPSSGNTIYF,TGTGCCAGTAGTGGGATTGAGGGTCCGAGCTCTGGAAACACCATATATTTT,TRBV19,TRBJ1-3,few,-
CASSTLASGRGGELFF,TGCGCCAGCAGCACTTTGGCTAGCGGGAGAGGCGGGGAGCTGTTTTTT,TRBV5-1,TRBJ2-2,-,TRBD2
CASSQDLGQGPYGYTF,TGCGCCAGCAGCCAAGACCTGGGACAGGGGCCCTATGGCTACACCTTC,TRBV4-1,TRBJ1-2,-,TRBD1
CASSEGGNPYSHEQFF,TGTGCCAGCAGTGAGGGCGGGAACCCCTACTCACATGAGCAGTTCTTC,TRBV6-1,TRBJ2-1,-,-
CASSPNQNSGANVLTF,TGTGCCAGCAGCCCCAATCAAAACTCTGGGGCCAACGTCCTGACTTTC,TRBV7-2,TRBJ2-6,-,-
CASSQESIRAGGNEKLFF,TGCGCCAGCAGCCAAGAGTCTATCCGGGCCGGAGGTAATGAAAAACTGTTTTTT,TRBV4-3,TRBJ1-4,-,-
CASGPSDRPEETQYF,TGTGCCAGCGGTCCCTCTGACAGGCCAGAAGAGACCCAGTACTTC,TRBV2,TRBJ2-5,-,-
CASSPRAGAGVDYNEQFF,TGTGCCAGCAGCCCCCGGGCTGGAGCGGGAGTCGATTACAATGAGCAGTTCTTC,TRBV5-6,TRBJ2-1,-,TRBD2
CASSFRRDTTRGTFTSANTGELFF,TGTGCCAGCAGTTTTCGGCGAGACACCACTAGGGGGACCTTTACCTCGGCGAACACCGGGGAGCTGTTTTTT,TRBV28,TRBJ2-2,-,-
CASSQDPAPRGTYEQYF,TGCGCCAGCAGCCAAGATCCAGCACCCAGGGGAACCTACGAGCAGTACTTC,TRBV4-3,TRBJ2-7,once,-
CASSLPWTGGESGSDTQYF,TGCGCCAGCAGCTTGCCCTGGACAGGGGGAGAGAGCGGGAGTGATACGCAGTATTTT,TRBV5-1,TRBJ2-3,-,TRBD1
CATSRDHQDSSYNEQFF,TGTGCCACCAGCAGAGATCACCAGGACAGCTCCTACAATGAGCAGTTCTTC,TRBV15,TRBJ2-1,-,-
CASRGSNQPQHF,TGTGCCAGCAGGGGGAGTAATCAGCCCCAGCATTTT,TRBV6-5,TRBJ1-5,-,-
CASSPPSGTSGLSSYNEQFF,TGTGCCAGCAGCCCACCCTCCGGGACTAGCGGGTTGAGCTCCTACAATGAGCAGTTCTTC,TRBV7-7,TRBJ2-1,-,TRBD2
CASSQDRGYTGELFF,TGTGCCAGTAGCCAGGACAGGGGATATACCGGGGAGCTGTTTTTT,TRBV19,TRBJ2-2,-,TRBD1
CAWRPSVQTQYF,TGTGCCTGGAGACCCAGTGTACAGACCCAGTACTTC,TRBV30,TRBJ2-5,-,-
CASSLVGLTGSGTEAFF,TGTGCCAGCAGCTTAGTTGGCTTGACAGGGTCGGGCACTGAAGCTTTCTTT,TRBV7-2,TRBJ1-1,-,TRBD1
CASSPWDRNYEQYF,TGTGCCAGCAGCCCCTGGGACAGAAATTACGAGCAGTACTTC,TRBV7-2,TRBJ2-7,-,TRBD1
CASSSPRLTEEGIYEQYF,TGTGCCAGCAGCTCCCCCCGTTTGACAGAGGAGGGTATTTACGAGCAGTACTTC,TRBV7-8,TRBJ2-7,-,-
CASSRSPADGAGDSDTQYF,TGCGCCAGCAGCCGATCACCTGCCGACGGAGCGGGAGACTCAGATACGCAGTATTTT,TRBV4-1,TRBJ2-3,-,TRBD2
CASSDRDWYEQYF,TGTGCCAGCAGTGATCGGGACTGGTACGAGCAGTACTTC,TRBV6-1,TRBJ2-7,-,-
CASSQDDPSGGLYGYTF,TGCGCCAGCAGCCAAGACGACCCCTCGGGGGGCCTTTATGGCTACACCTTC,TRBV4-3,TRBJ1-2,-,-
CASSLGGLAGDPDTQYF,TGTGCCAGCAGCTTAGGGGGACTAGCGGGAGATCCAGATACGCAGTATTTT,TRBV7-9,TRBJ2-3,-,TRBD2
CASSLGLAVFDEQYF,TGTGCCAGCAGCTTGGGATTAGCGGTCTTTGACGAGCAGTACTTC,TRBV5-6,TRBJ2-7,once,-
CASSLTGVGTDTQYF,TGTGCCAGCAGCCTAACGGGAGTTGGCACAGATACGCAGTATTTT,TRBV7-6,TRBJ2-3,-,-
CASSESRREGSGGELFF,TGTGCCAGCAGTGAATCGAGGCGGGAGGGCTCGGGCGGGGAGCTGTTTTTT,TRBV25-1,TRBJ2-2,-,TRBD2
CASSIAPRTGGSVGYTF,TGTGCCAGTAGTATAGCTCCAAGAACAGGGGGATCTGTTGGCTACACCTTC,TRBV19,TRBJ1-2,-,TRBD1
CASSFDFSPYEQYF,TGTGCCAGCAGTTTCGACTTTAGCCCCTACGAGCAGTACTTC,TRBV28,TRBJ2-7,few,-
CASSQDPGLAGDETQYF,TGCGCCAGCAGCCAGGACCCCGGACTAGCGGGAGACGAGACCCAGTACTTC,TRBV4-3,TRBJ2-5,-,TRBD2
CARGRGSYEQYF,TGTGCTAGGGGCAGGGGCTCCTACGAGCAGTACTTC,TRBV7-7,TRBJ2-7,-,-
CASSPRLAGSGNEQFF,TGTGCCAGCAGCCCACGCCTAGCGGGCTCCGGAAATGAGCAGTTCTTC,TRBV6-4,TRBJ2-1,-,TRBD2
CASSLVLVETQYF,TGTGCCAGCAGCTTAGTACTAGTGGAGACCCAGTACTTC,TRBV7-8,TRBJ2-5,-,-
CASSITPRVGYTF,TGTGCCAGTAGTATAACCCCCAGGGTCGGCTACACCTTC,TRBV19,TRBJ1-2,few,-
CASSPRTSGNGETQYF,TGTGCCAGCAGCCCCCGGACTAGCGGGAATGGAGAGACCCAGTACTTC,TRBV7-9,TRBJ2-5,-,TRBD2
CASSNGDSYNEQFF,TGTGCCAGCAGCAACGGTGACTCCTACAATGAGCAGTTCTTC,TRBV5-6,TRBJ2-1,-,-
CASTPTGNSYNEQFF,TGTGCCAGCACCCCAACAGGGAATAGTTACAATGAGCAGTTCTTC,TRBV28,TRBJ2-1,-,-
CASSVASTGELFF,TGTGCCAGCAGCGTAGCCTCGACCGGGGAGCTGTTTTTT,TRBV9,TRBJ2-2,once,-
CASSQADRANEKLFF,TGCGCCAGCAGCCAGGCGGACAGGGCCAATGAAAAACTGTTTTTT,TRBV4-3,TRBJ1-4,-,TRBD1
CASSIVTGGWSNQPQHF,TGTGCCAGTAGTATCGTGACAGGGGGCTGGAGCAATCAGCCCCAGCATTTT,TRBV19,TRBJ1-5,-,TRBD1
CASRTRQGAAEQYF,TGTGCCAGCAGGACCAGACAGGGAGCCGCCGAGCAGTACTTC,TRBV27,TRBJ2-7,-,TRBD1